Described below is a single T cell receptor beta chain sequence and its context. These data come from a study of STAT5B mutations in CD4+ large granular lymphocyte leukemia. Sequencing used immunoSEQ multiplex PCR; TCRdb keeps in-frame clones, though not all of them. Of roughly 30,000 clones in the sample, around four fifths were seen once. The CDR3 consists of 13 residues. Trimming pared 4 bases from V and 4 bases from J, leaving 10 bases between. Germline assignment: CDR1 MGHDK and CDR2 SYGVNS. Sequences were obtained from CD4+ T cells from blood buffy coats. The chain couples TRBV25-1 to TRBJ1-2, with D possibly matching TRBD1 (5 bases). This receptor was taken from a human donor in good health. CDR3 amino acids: CASSAARAYGYTF. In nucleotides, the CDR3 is TGTGCCAGCAGTGCGGCCAGGGCCTATGGCTACACCTTC.